This TCR beta chain was profiled in a study of shared clonotypes between healthy human individuals. There are 13 residues in the CDR3. CDR1 is LGHNA, CDR2 YNFKEQ, per germline. V lost 5 bases and J lost 0, with 5 bases in between. There are a few counts of this clone. TCRdb's table, derived via immunoSEQ multiplex PCR, lists solely in-frame clones and lacks some. Among nearly 750,000 clones, over 60% were seen once, and the ten largest hold more than 1.5%. The chain carries TRBV4-2 and TRBJ2-1; D remains unclear. Sequencing was done on a sample of memory CD4+ T cells sorted from blood. Subset meaning: CD45RA-negative fraction. This clonotype originated in a woman aged 25-40 years in good health. The CDR3 sequence is CASSGVSYNEQFF. The DNA for the CDR3 is TGTGCCAGCAGCGGCGTCTCCTACAATGAGCAGTTCTTC.